These T cell receptor beta chains were read from a single sample in a study of T cells in Graves' hyperthyroidism and ophthalmopathy. TCRdb re-analysed the multiplex PCR reads in MiXCR, keeping a single row per CDR3 protein. Of a few hundred thousand distinct CDR3 sequences in the sample, around 16% are singletons; the top ten hold under 8%. The sample was blood. The receptors derive from a woman aged 30 to 39 with Graves' hyperthyroidism. The CDR3 runs from the conserved cysteine through the conserved F or W. The D gene is left open where the match is weak. Size values are once, few and many counts, or a class for expanded clones, and some rows have none.

j_call d_call clone_size v_call cdr3_aa cdr3_nt
TRBJ1-5 TRBD1 many TRBV28 CASSPRGKQPQHF TGTGCCAGCAGTCCCAGGGGGAAACAGCCCCAGCATTTT
TRBJ2-2 - many TRBV11-3 CASSLDGSANTGELFF TGTGCCAGCAGCTTAGATGGGAGCGCGAACACCGGGGAGCTGTTTTTT
TRBJ1-1 TRBD1 - TRBV6-1 CASSDRDRVSPDTEAFF TGTGCCAGCAGCGACCGGGACAGGGTTTCTCCGGACACTGAAGCTTTCTTT
TRBJ2-3 - - TRBV18 CASSPSQPDTQYF TGTGCCAGCTCGCCGAGTCAGCCAGATACGCAGTATTTT
TRBJ2-5 - many TRBV7-9 CASSSLVVGETQYF TGTGCCAGCAGCTCACTAGTGGTGGGCGAGACCCAGTACTTC
TRBJ2-2 TRBD2 - TRBV27 CASRRLAGVGGELFF TGTGCCAGCAGGCGACTAGCGGGGGTGGGCGGGGAGCTGTTTTTT
TRBJ2-7 - many TRBV20-1 CSASDTSSYEQYF TGCAGTGCTAGCGACACGAGCTCCTACGAGCAGTACTTC
TRBJ1-4 - few TRBV7-2 CASSLVTGGEKLFF TGTGCCAGCAGTCTCGTTACTGGAGGGGAAAAACTGTTTTTT
TRBJ2-1 TRBD2 many TRBV24-1 CATSDSRGRAGNEQFF TGTGCCACCAGTGATTCAAGAGGGAGGGCCGGGAATGAGCAGTTCTTC
TRBJ2-7 TRBD2 few TRBV7-9 CASSSETSGVVEQYF TGTGCCAGCAGCTCAGAGACTAGCGGGGTAGTCGAGCAGTACTTC
TRBJ2-7 - - TRBV25-1 CANSEDGGGVEQYF TGTGCCAACAGTGAAGATGGAGGGGGCGTCGAGCAGTACTTC
TRBJ2-1 TRBD1 many TRBV9 CASSSGTAAYNEQFF TGTGCCAGCAGCTCTGGGACAGCCGCCTACAATGAGCAGTTCTTC
TRBJ2-1 TRBD2 few TRBV20-1 CSAPTSANEQFF TGCAGTGCCCCAACTAGCGCGAATGAGCAGTTCTTC
TRBJ1-2 - few TRBV27 CASSLRYRSSDGYTF TGTGCCAGCAGTTTAAGATACAGGTCCTCAGATGGCTACACCTTC
TRBJ2-7 - - TRBV12-3/TRBV12-4 CASSLTQGYGEQYF TGTGCCAGCAGTTTGACCCAGGGTTACGGAGAGCAGTACTTC
TRBJ2-1 TRBD2 many TRBV12-3/TRBV12-4 CASSTSGRRGNEQFF TGTGCCAGCAGCACTAGCGGGAGACGGGGCAATGAGCAGTTCTTC
TRBJ2-3 TRBD1 many TRBV2 CASSEGRQGVLDTQYF TGTGCCAGCAGTGAAGGTAGACAGGGCGTTTTAGATACGCAGTATTTT
TRBJ1-5 TRBD1 - TRBV6-1 CASSLGTGATLYSNQPQHF TGTGCCAGCAGCCTTGGGACAGGGGCCACGCTTTATAGCAATCAGCCCCAGCATTTT
TRBJ1-3 - - TRBV3-1 CASSQLSWSARSGNTIYF TGTGCCAGCAGCCAATTGTCGTGGTCGGCTCGCTCTGGAAACACCATATATTTT
TRBJ2-1 TRBD2 many TRBV30 CAWSPGLADYNEQFF TGTGCCTGGAGCCCGGGACTAGCGGATTACAATGAGCAGTTCTTC